This T cell receptor (beta chain) was sequenced for a study of Ad26.COV2.S vaccination and SARS-CoV-2 variants. Background on the study: Into the muscle, Ad26.COV2.S was dosed once or twice, 56 days apart. Overall study findings and caveats: Vaccine recipients posted higher spike-specific TCR breadth than their placebo counterparts. Once vaccination had occurred, spike-specific CD8+ and CD4+ T cell responses reportedly showed substantial breadth.

Here immunoSEQ multiplex PCR was the method, and the copy in TCRdb shows in-frame clones only, minus some. The repertoire holds hundreds of thousands of clones, with more than 70% as singletons. The treatment was: 19 received Ad26.COV2.S at low or high dose, single or two shots; several received placebo; per-sample allocation not given. Specimen acquisition occurred on day 63 following the initial vaccine or placebo injection. Adults aged 18-55 years in Boston included the donor. The CDR3 covers 16 residues. In regard to this clone: Its antigen remains unknown.

The TCR sequence derives from a person between 18 and 59 years old who received the Ad26.COV2.S COVID-19 vaccine or a placebo. V is TRBV21-1 and J is TRBJ2-7; the table calls TRBD1, which could not be checked here. TRBV21-1 is designated a pseudogene. Sample: peripheral blood, taken in a trial of Ad26.COV2.S vaccine versus placebo. The CDR3 sequence: CASSNPLQGPPNEQYF. The CDR3 nucleotides are TGTGCCAGCAGCAACCCCCTACAGGGCCCCCCCAACGAGCAGTACTTC.